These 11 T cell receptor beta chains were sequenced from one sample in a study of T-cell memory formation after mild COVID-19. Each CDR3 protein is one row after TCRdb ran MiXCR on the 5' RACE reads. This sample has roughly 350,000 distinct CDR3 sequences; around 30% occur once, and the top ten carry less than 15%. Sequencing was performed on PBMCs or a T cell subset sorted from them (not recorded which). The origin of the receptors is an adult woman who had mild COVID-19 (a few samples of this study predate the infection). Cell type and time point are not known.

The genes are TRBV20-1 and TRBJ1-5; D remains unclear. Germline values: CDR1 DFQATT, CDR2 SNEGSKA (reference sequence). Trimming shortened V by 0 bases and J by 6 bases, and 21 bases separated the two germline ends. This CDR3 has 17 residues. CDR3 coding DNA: TGCAGTGCTAGAGATCTACGCCCGCGGGGTATCAGTCAGCCCCAGCATTTT. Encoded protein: CSARDLRPRGISQPQHF.

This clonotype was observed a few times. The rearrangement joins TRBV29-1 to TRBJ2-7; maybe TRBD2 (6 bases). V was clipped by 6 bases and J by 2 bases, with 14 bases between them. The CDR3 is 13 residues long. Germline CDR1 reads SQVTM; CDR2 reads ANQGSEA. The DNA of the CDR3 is TGCAGCGTGTCTCTGCGGGGAACCTACGAGCAGTACTTC. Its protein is CSVSLRGTYEQYF.

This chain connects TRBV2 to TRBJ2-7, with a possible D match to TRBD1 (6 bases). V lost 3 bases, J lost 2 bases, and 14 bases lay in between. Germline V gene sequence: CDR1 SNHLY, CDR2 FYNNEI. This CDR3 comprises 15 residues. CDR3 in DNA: TGTGCCAGCAGTGAGAGTGTTACAGGGCCCTACGAGCAGTACTTC. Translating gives CASSESVTGPYEQYF. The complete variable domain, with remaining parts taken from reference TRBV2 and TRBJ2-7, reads EPEVTQTPSHQVTQMGQEVILRCVPISNHLYFYWYRQILGQKVEFLVSFYNNEISEKSEIFDDQFSVERPDGSNFTLKIRSTKLEDSAMYFCASSESVTGPYEQYFGPGTRLTVT.

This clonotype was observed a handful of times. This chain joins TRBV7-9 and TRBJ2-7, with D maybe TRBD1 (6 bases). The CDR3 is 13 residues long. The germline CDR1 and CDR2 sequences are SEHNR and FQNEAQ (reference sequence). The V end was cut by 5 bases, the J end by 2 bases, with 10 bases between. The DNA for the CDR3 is TGTGCCAGCAGCACAGGGAGAACCTACGAGCAGTACTTC. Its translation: CASSTGRTYEQYF.

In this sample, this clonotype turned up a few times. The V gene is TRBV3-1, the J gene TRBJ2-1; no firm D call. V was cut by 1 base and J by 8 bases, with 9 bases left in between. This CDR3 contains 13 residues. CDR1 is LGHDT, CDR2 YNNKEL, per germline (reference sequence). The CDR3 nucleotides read TGTGCCAGCAGCCAAGTCTACTTTTATGAGCAGTTCTTC. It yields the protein CASSQVYFYEQFF.

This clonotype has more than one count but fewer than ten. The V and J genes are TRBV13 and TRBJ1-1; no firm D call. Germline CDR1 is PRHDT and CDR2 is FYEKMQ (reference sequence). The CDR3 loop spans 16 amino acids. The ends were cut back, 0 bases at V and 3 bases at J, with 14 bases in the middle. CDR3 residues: CASSLGLVSVHTEAFF. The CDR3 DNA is TGTGCCAGCAGCTTAGGCCTAGTCAGTGTCCACACTGAAGCTTTCTTT.

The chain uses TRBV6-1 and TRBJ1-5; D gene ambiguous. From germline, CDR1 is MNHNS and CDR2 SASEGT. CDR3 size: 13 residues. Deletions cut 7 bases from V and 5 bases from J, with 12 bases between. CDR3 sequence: CASIKAPHQPQHF. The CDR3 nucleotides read TGTGCCAGCATCAAGGCCCCCCATCAGCCCCAGCATTTT.

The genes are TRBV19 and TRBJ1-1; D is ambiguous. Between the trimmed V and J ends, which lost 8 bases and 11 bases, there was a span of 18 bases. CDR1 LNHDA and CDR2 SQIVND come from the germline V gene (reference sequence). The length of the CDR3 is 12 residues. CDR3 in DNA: TGTGCCAGTGGAACATTGGACCAGGAGGCTTTCTTT. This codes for CASGTLDQEAFF.

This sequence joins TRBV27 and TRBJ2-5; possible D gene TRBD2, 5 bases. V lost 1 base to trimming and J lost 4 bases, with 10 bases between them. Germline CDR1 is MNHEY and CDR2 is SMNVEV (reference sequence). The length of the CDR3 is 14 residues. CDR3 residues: CASSLYGGGETQYF. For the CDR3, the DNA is TGTGCCAGCAGTTTATACGGAGGAGGAGAGACCCAGTACTTC.

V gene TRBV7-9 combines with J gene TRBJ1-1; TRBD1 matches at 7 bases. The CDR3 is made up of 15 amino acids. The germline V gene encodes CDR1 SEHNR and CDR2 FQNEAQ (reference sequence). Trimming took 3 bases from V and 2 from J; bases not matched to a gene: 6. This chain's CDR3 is CASSLSGGTNTEAFF. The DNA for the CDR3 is TGTGCCAGCAGCTTGTCAGGGGGAACCAACACTGAAGCTTTCTTT.

CDR3 sequence (DNA): TGTGCCAGCAGCCAATTGGGGACAGAGAAGTATGGCTACACCTTC. As protein: CASSQLGTEKYGYTF. The chain recombines TRBV4-2 with TRBJ1-2; 7 bases agree with TRBD1. This CDR3 has 15 residues. V lost 2 bases, J lost 5 bases, and 8 bases stayed unmatched. Per germline, CDR1 LGHNA and CDR2 YNFKEQ.